Below are 30 T cell receptor beta chains sequenced from a single sample in a study of control samples from healthy donors and cancer patients. TCRdb's copy holds only in-frame clones and misses some; the assay was immunoSEQ multiplex PCR. This sample has more than 45,000 clones, with 93% found just once. Sequencing used PBMCs. Source of these receptors: a woman aged 45-60 years with head and neck cancer.

In its sample, this clone was seen once. V and J are TRBV7-9 and TRBJ2-1, with D possibly TRBD2 on 6 matching bases. V was pared by 1 base and J by 0 bases, with 13 bases between. In germline, CDR1 is SEHNR, CDR2 FQNEAQ (reference sequence). This CDR3 spans 17 amino acids. CDR3 in DNA: TGTGCCAGCAGCTTAGAAGCTAGCGTGAGCTCCTACAATGAGCAGTTCTTC. Translated: CASSLEASVSSYNEQFF.

J is TRBJ2-2 and V is TRBV15; D tentatively fits TRBD1 or TRBD2 (6 bases each). This CDR3 comprises 15 residues. CDR1 is LNHNV and CDR2 is YYDKDF in the germline V gene (reference sequence). Trimming shortened V by 6 bases and J by 6 bases, and 17 bases separated the two germline ends. The DNA of the CDR3 is TGTGCCACCAGTTCGGGAGCCAGGGGAGCCGGGGAGCTGTTTTTT. Amino acids: CATSSGARGAGELFF.

The chain links TRBV4-2 to TRBJ2-1; D may match TRBD1 or TRBD2 (6 bases each). V lost 0 bases and J lost 3, with 15 bases in between. This CDR3 is 17 amino acids long. Germline lookup yields CDR1 LGHNA and CDR2 YNFKEQ. CDR3 sequence: CASSQDWGALYYNEQFF. For the CDR3, the DNA is TGTGCCAGCAGCCAAGATTGGGGGGCCCTCTACTACAATGAGCAGTTCTTC.

The chain links TRBV9 to TRBJ2-1; D is unclear. The CDR3 contains 15 residues. The germline V and J ends were trimmed by 0 bases and 4 bases, with 11 bases remaining between them. Per germline, CDR1 SGDLS and CDR2 YYNGEE. Written as DNA, the CDR3 is TGTGCCAGCAGCGTAGCTGAAACCCTATACAATGAGCAGTTCTTC. As protein: CASSVAETLYNEQFF.

The rearrangement joins TRBV5-4 to TRBJ1-2, with 10 bases fitting TRBD1. Germline-derived CDR1 and CDR2 are SGHNT and YYREEE (reference sequence). The CDR3 loop spans 16 amino acids. V dropped 4 bases and J dropped 3; count of bases not matched to a gene: 9. The CDR3: CASSRTGTGDDYGYTF. CDR3 bases: TGTGCCAGCAGCAGAACCGGGACAGGGGATGACTATGGCTACACCTTC.

V usage is TRBV28 and J usage is TRBJ1-2; D uncertain. Between the trimmed V and J ends, which lost 6 bases and 0 bases, there was a span of 2 bases. The CDR3 length is 11 residues. Germline V lookup: CDR1 MDHEN, CDR2 SYDVKM. CDR3 amino acids: CASSTNYGYTF. The CDR3 DNA follows: TGTGCCAGCAGCACTAACTATGGCTACACCTTC.

The chain joins TRBV7-9 to TRBJ1-4, with 10 bases aligning to TRBD1. The junction had 4 bases not matched to a gene; V was cut back by 3 bases and J by 0 bases. Germline V gene data show CDR1 as SEHNR and CDR2 as FQNEAQ (reference sequence). This CDR3 has 17 residues. Here the CDR3 reads CASSLGQGRATNEKLFF. CDR3 DNA: TGTGCCAGCAGCTTGGGACAGGGGAGGGCAACTAATGAAAAACTGTTTTTT.

The J gene is TRBJ2-7, the V gene TRBV6-1; D is undetermined. The germline CDR1 and CDR2 sequences are MNHNS and SASEGT. V lost 2 bases to trimming and J lost 7 bases, with 6 bases between them. The CDR3 consists of 11 residues. The CDR3 bases are TGTGCCAGCAGTGAATTGAGGGAGCAGTACTTC. Amino acid sequence: CASSELREQYF.

The chain uses TRBV5-6 and TRBJ1-2; a weak D match, TRBD1 (5 bases). CDR3 length: 14 amino acids. The V gene's germline CDR1 is SGHDT and CDR2 YYEEEE. Trimming removed 5 bases at V and 4 bases at J, with 15 bases between. The CDR3 DNA follows: TGTGCCAGCAGTCGCAGGGAGAGTGTCTATGGCTACACCTTC. Protein product: CASSRRESVYGYTF. Using reference TRBV5-6 and TRBJ1-2 for the parts outside the CDR3, the full variable domain is DAGVTQSPTHLIKTRGQQVTLRCSPKSGHDTVSWYQQALGQGPQFIFQYYEEEERQRGNFPDRFSGHQFPNYSSELNVNALLLGDSALYLCASSRRESVYGYTFGSGTRLTVV.

The rearrangement uses TRBV19 and TRBJ1-2; D might be TRBD1 (6 bases). The CDR3 totals 14 residues. Trimming stripped 5 bases from V and 4 bases from J, with 14 bases between. Germline lookup yields CDR1 LNHDA and CDR2 SQIVND (reference sequence). CDR3 sequence: CASSLQGYFYGYTF. The CDR3 DNA reads as TGTGCCAGTAGTCTCCAGGGGTATTTCTATGGCTACACCTTC.

The chain links TRBV24-1 to TRBJ2-7, with a tentative D call TRBD1 (6 bases). V dropped 1 base and J dropped 1 base, with 10 bases sitting between them. CDR1 is KGHDR, CDR2 SFDVKD, per germline. This CDR3 region has 15 residues. The CDR3 region has the DNA TGTGCCACCAGTGATTTTACAGGGAGTTCCTACGAGCAGTACTTC. It specifies CATSDFTGSSYEQYF.

The CDR3 protein is CASSPVAGAVYEQYF. The CDR3 region has the DNA TGCGCCAGCAGCCCGGTAGCGGGAGCCGTCTACGAGCAGTACTTC. This chain uses TRBV4-3 with TRBJ2-7; 9 positions agree with TRBD2. Trimming took 4 bases from V and 3 from J; bases not matched to a gene: 7. CDR3 length: 15 residues. Germline-derived CDR1 and CDR2 are LGHNA and YSLEER.

The rearrangement links TRBV27 to TRBJ2-5; D unclear. The V gene lost 7 bases and the J gene lost 2 bases, with 26 bases spanning the gap. The CDR3 sequence is 18 residues long. In germline, CDR1 is MNHEY, CDR2 SMNVEV (reference sequence). CDR3 in amino acids: CASTRPRRHSCSQETQYF. The CDR3 DNA reads as TGTGCCAGCACCCGCCCGAGACGACACTCATGCTCTCAAGAGACCCAGTACTTC.

V is TRBV4-3 and J is TRBJ1-1; no firm D call. Germline CDR1 is LGHNA and CDR2 is YSLEER. This CDR3 has 19 residues. Between the trimmed V and J ends, which lost 3 bases and 8 bases, there was a span of 31 bases. The CDR3 loop is CASSHKVRVGTFPQREAFF. CDR3 nucleotides: TGCGCCAGCAGCCACAAAGTTAGGGTGGGCACATTCCCTCAACGGGAAGCTTTCTTT.

This chain joins TRBV4-1 and TRBJ1-1, with D hard to call. The CDR3 runs 15 residues. Germline V gene lookup returns CDR1 MGHRA and CDR2 YSYEKL. Trimming shortened V by 4 bases and J by 5 bases, and 17 bases separated the two germline ends. The CDR3 coding sequence is TGCGCCAGCAGCCGCGGCGAGGGAGGAGTTACTGAAGCTTTCTTT. Translating gives CASSRGEGGVTEAFF.

This chain uses TRBV5-1 with TRBJ1-1; 9 bases line up with TRBD1. V lost 4 bases, J lost 4 bases, and 2 bases stayed unmatched. CDR1 is SGHRS and CDR2 is YFSETQ in the germline V gene. The CDR3 consists of 13 residues. The CDR3 coding sequence is TGCGCCAGCAGCGGACAGGGGTTCACTGAAGCTTTCTTT. It codes for CASSGQGFTEAFF.

V usage is TRBV3-1 (or the pseudogene TRBV3-2) and J usage is TRBJ2-1; 8 bases line up with TRBD2. The CDR3 is 14 residues long. Germline trimming cut 5 bases from V and 6 bases from J; bases unmatched to any gene: 6. The germline V gene encodes CDR1 LGHDT and CDR2 YNNKEL (reference sequence). The CDR3 bases are TGTGCCAGCAGCTCTCGGACTAGCAGCAATGAGCAGTTCTTC. This gives the protein CASSSRTSSNEQFF.

V and J are TRBV19 and TRBJ2-7; D gene uncertain. Germline V CDR1 and CDR2: LNHDA, SQIVND (reference sequence). The CDR3 totals 16 residues. V gave up 8 bases and J gave up 0 bases, with 20 bases separating them. The DNA of the CDR3 is TGTGCCAGTTCGGTCGTCTATCTACTCAGCTCCTACGAGCAGTACTTC. This sequence encodes CASSVVYLLSSYEQYF.

The chain joins TRBV29-1 to TRBJ1-2; D may be TRBD1 (6 bases). The CDR3 loop spans 12 amino acids. Germline lookup yields CDR1 SQVTM and CDR2 ANQGSEA. V was pared by 5 bases and J by 2 bases, with 9 bases between. CDR3 in DNA: TGCAGCGTTCAGACAGGAAACTATGGCTACACCTTC. This encodes CSVQTGNYGYTF.

The genes are TRBV6-2 or TRBV6-3 and TRBJ1-1, with D unresolved. The V and J ends lost 4 bases and 0 bases respectively, with 6 bases between them. Germline V gene lookup returns CDR1 MNHEY and CDR2 SVGEGT. This CDR3 spans 13 amino acids. CDR3: CASSLQVNTEAFF. DNA of the CDR3: TGTGCCAGCAGTTTGCAGGTGAACACTGAAGCTTTCTTT.

This chain joins TRBV21-1 and TRBJ2-6; the D call TRBD1 from the table was never checked on the DNA. TRBV21-1 has pseudogene status. The CDR3 contains 16 residues. CDR3 sequence reads: CAVPGQGGSGANVLTF. The CDR3 DNA reads TGTGCCGTACCGGGACAGGGGGGTTCTGGGGCCAACGTCCTGACTTTC.

This chain joins TRBV27 and TRBJ2-7; D remains unclear. The CDR3 consists of 15 residues. The germline V and J ends were trimmed by 2 bases and 2 bases, with 13 bases remaining between them. Looked up from germline, CDR1 is MNHEY and CDR2 is SMNVEV (reference sequence). The CDR3 sequence is CASSLKGVQTYEQYF. CDR3 nucleotides: TGTGCCAGCAGTTTAAAAGGCGTGCAAACCTACGAGCAGTACTTC.

This clone was detected only once. This chain uses TRBV5-4 with TRBJ2-5; TRBD2 might be the D (5 bases). Trimming took off 4 bases at V and 1 base at J, with 14 bases between the two ends. The CDR3 is made up of 15 amino acids. Germline V lookup: CDR1 SGHNT, CDR2 YYREEE (reference sequence). The CDR3 coding sequence is TGTGCCAGCAGCCTGCGTCGGGGAACCCAAGAGACCCAGTACTTC. This gives the protein CASSLRRGTQETQYF.

This clone has just a few counts. V usage is TRBV7-2 and J usage is TRBJ2-5; TRBD1 matches at 9 bases. CDR3 length equals 16 residues. J was trimmed by 1 base and V by 3 bases; bases with no gene match: 6. CDR1 and CDR2 (germline): SGHTA, FQGNSA. DNA of the CDR3: TGTGCCAGCAGCTTGGCCGGACAGGGGATCCAAGAGACCCAGTACTTC. Translation gives CASSLAGQGIQETQYF. The variable domain in full, completed from reference TRBV7-2 and TRBJ2-5, reads GAGVSQSPSNKVTEKGKDVELRCDPISGHTALYWYRQSLGQGLEFLIYFQGNSAPDKSGLPSDRFSAERTGGSVSTLTIQRTQQEDSAVYLCASSLAGQGIQETQYFGPGTRLLVL.

The J gene is TRBJ2-3, the V gene TRBV7-5; TRBD2, the table's D call, was not compared with the DNA. TRBV7-5 has pseudogene status. This CDR3 comprises 15 residues. CDR3 loop: CARSPSGRGTDTQYF. In DNA, the CDR3 is TGTGCCAGAAGCCCAAGCGGGAGGGGAACAGATACGCAGTATTTT.

The CDR3 DNA reads TGCGCCAGCAGCCAAGATCTCACTAGCGGGGGGGCAACGGAGACCCAGTACTTC. This encodes CASSQDLTSGGATETQYF. The gene calls are TRBV4-1 and TRBJ2-5, with 13 bases identical to TRBD2. CDR3 size: 18 residues. Germline V gives CDR1 MGHRA, CDR2 YSYEKL. J gave up 5 bases and V 0 bases, and 9 bases lay outside the gene matches.

This rearrangement joins TRBV12-3 or TRBV12-4 to TRBJ2-1, with D maybe TRBD2 (5 bases). Trimming took 5 bases from V and 10 from J, leaving 9 bases between them. The CDR3 runs to 11 residues. Written as DNA, the CDR3 is TGTGCCAGCAGTCCGACTAACGAGCAGTTCTTC. Amino acids: CASSPTNEQFF.

The chain recombines TRBV11-2 with TRBJ2-7, with a tentative D call TRBD1 (6 bases). The CDR3 has 14 residues. V lost 11 bases to trimming and J lost 1 base, with 18 bases between them. The germline V gene encodes CDR1 SGHAT and CDR2 FQNNGV. CDR3: CALREARGSYEQYF. The CDR3 DNA reads as TGTGCCCTCAGAGAGGCCAGGGGATCCTACGAGCAGTACTTC.

The V call is TRBV2, the J call TRBJ2-7, with 8 bases lining up with TRBD1. The CDR3 consists of 14 residues. J lost 2 bases, V lost 5 bases, and 5 bases had no gene match. The germline CDR1 and CDR2 sequences are SNHLY and FYNNEI. Here the CDR3 DNA reads TGTGCCAGCAGTCCTCGGACAGGGACCTACGAGCAGTACTTC. Protein sequence: CASSPRTGTYEQYF.

The rearrangement uses TRBV4-3 and TRBJ1-2; weak D call: TRBD1 (5 bases). Germline loops: CDR1 LGHNA, CDR2 YSLEER. V lost 4 bases, J lost 7 bases, and 16 bases lay in between. The CDR3 is 14 residues long. CDR3: CASSLQGGDSGYTF. The CDR3 bases are TGCGCCAGCAGCCTTCAGGGAGGGGACTCTGGCTACACCTTC.